These T cell receptor beta chains were read from a single sample in a study of identical twins. TCRdb itself ran the 5' RACE reads through MiXCR, one entry per CDR3 protein. The data hold hundreds of thousands of distinct CDR3 sequences, with roughly 18% observed a single time. These same records also appear under a second study, on T cells expressing NK-cell markers.

Sequenced: PBMCs. These receptors originate from a woman aged 18-30 years in good health. Both conserved end residues are part of each CDR3. D genes are given only for firm matches. Size values are once, few and many counts, or a class for expanded clones, and some rows have none.

clone_size j_call d_call v_call cdr3_nt cdr3_aa
few TRBJ2-2 NA TRBV27 TGTGCCAGCAATAGCGGTAACACCGGGGAGCTGTTTTTT CASNSGNTGELFF
few TRBJ2-5 NA TRBV7-9 TGTGCCAGCAGCTTAAAAATGGCAGGGGAAGAGACCCAGTACTTC CASSLKMAGEETQYF
NA TRBJ1-2 NA TRBV5-1 TGCGCCAGCAGCTTGAACGTACGATATGGCTACACCTTC CASSLNVRYGYTF
few TRBJ2-7 TRBD2 TRBV5-1 TGCGCCAGCAGCTTGACGACTAGCGGTTTCGAGCAGTACTTC CASSLTTSGFEQYF
few TRBJ2-5 NA TRBV20-1 TGCAGTGCTAGAGATAGGGGAGTGGAGACCCAGTACTTC CSARDRGVETQYF
many TRBJ1-2 NA TRBV12-3/TRBV12-4 TGTGCCAGCAGTTCCGGAGCCTCCTATGGCTACACCTTC CASSSGASYGYTF
once TRBJ2-5 NA TRBV7-9 TGTGCCAGCAGCACGAGGGGAGTGGATCGGGAGACCCAGTACTTC CASSTRGVDRETQYF
NA TRBJ1-1 TRBD1 TRBV12-3/TRBV12-4 TGTGCCAGCAGGGGACAGGGGGTTTGGTACACTGAAGCTTTCTTT CASRGQGVWYTEAFF
NA TRBJ1-6 NA TRBV25-1 TGTGCCAGCAGGAGGGGGGTTGAATCACCCCTCCACTTT CASRRGVESPLHF
few TRBJ2-3 TRBD1 TRBV7-2 TGTGCCAGCAGCCCACTAGGACAGGGTGGTTTAGATACGCAGTATTTT CASSPLGQGGLDTQYF
NA TRBJ2-1 TRBD2 TRBV3-1 TGTGCCAGCAGCCGAGGACTAGTCTACAATGAGCAGTTCTTC CASSRGLVYNEQFF
NA TRBJ1-1 NA TRBV2 TGTGCCAGCAGTGAAGCGGCGGGGGGTAAGAACACTGAAGCTTTCTTT CASSEAAGGKNTEAFF
NA TRBJ2-2 TRBD2 TRBV3-1 TGTGCCAGCAGCCAAGATTACGGGGCTAGCGGGACCGGGGAGCTGTTTTTT CASSQDYGASGTGELFF
few TRBJ2-7 TRBD1 TRBV12-3/TRBV12-4 TGTGCCAGCAGTTCCGGACAGGAGAACTACGAGCAGTACTTC CASSSGQENYEQYF
many TRBJ1-5 NA TRBV12-5 TGTGCTAGTCTAAGGGGCAATCAGCCCCAGCATTTT CASLRGNQPQHF
NA TRBJ1-1 NA TRBV20-1 TGCAGTGCTAGAGCCGGCCAGTGGAGCACTGAAGCTTTCTTT CSARAGQWSTEAFF
NA TRBJ2-1 TRBD2 TRBV20-1 TGCAGTGCTAGAACCAAGACTAGCGGGAGCACTGAGCAGTTCTTC CSARTKTSGSTEQFF
few TRBJ2-7 NA TRBV7-9 TGTGCCAGCAGCTCTTCCTTGGGACGAAGGAACGAGCAGTACTTC CASSSSLGRRNEQYF